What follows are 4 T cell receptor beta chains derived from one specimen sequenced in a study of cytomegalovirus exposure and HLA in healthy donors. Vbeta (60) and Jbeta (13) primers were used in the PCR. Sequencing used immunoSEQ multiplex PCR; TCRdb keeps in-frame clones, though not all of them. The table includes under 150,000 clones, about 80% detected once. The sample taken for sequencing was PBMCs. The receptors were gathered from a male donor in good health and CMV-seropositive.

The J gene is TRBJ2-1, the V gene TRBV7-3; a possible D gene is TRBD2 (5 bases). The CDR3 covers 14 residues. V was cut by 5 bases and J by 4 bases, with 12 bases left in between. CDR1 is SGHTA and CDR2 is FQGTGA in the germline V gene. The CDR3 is CASSPSSGYNEQFF. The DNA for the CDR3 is TGTGCCAGCAGCCCATCCTCGGGGTACAATGAGCAGTTCTTC.

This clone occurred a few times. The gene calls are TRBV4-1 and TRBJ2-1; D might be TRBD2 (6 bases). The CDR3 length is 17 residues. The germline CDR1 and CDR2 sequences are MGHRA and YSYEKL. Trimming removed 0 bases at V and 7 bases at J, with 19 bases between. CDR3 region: CASSQDHGGGDVNEQFF. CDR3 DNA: TGCGCCAGCAGCCAAGATCACGGGGGAGGCGATGTGAATGAGCAGTTCTTC.

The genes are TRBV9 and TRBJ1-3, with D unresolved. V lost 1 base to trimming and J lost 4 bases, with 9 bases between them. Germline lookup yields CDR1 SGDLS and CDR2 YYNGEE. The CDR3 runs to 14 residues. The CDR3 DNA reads TGTGCCAGCAGCGTAAGGACGGGGGGAAACACCATATATTTT. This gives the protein CASSVRTGGNTIYF.

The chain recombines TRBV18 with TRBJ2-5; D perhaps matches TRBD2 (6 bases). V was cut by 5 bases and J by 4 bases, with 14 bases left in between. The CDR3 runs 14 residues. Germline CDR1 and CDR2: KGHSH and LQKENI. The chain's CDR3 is CASSLTRVGETQYF. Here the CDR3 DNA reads TGTGCCAGCTCATTGACTAGAGTGGGAGAGACCCAGTACTTC.